The 26 T cell receptor beta chains listed next were all sequenced from one sample in a study of blood T cell repertoires in COVID-19. The method was immunoSEQ multiplex PCR; TCRdb's version includes in-frame clones alone and lacks a portion of them. The sample includes 130,000 to 150,000 clones, almost 90% of them seen just once. Source material: peripheral blood. Receptors were obtained from a man aged 50 to 60 with active or convalescent COVID-19.

As concerns this clone: A junction boundary mismatches the germline segment, possibly from a read error. This rearrangement joins TRBV2 to TRBJ1-1, with D possibly matching TRBD1 (6 bases). This CDR3 is 12 amino acids long. Germline V gene sequence: CDR1 SNHLY, CDR2 FYNNEI. The CDR3, as DNA: TGTGCCAGCATAGGTGGGGGCTCTGAGGCTTTCTTT. This gives the protein CASIGGGSEAFF.

The V call is TRBV6-1, the J call TRBJ2-1; TRBD1 is a possible D gene (5 bases). Deletions cut 2 bases from V and 6 bases from J, with 14 bases between. The CDR3 spans 15 residues. CDR1 and CDR2 from the germline V gene are MNHNS and SASEGT. CDR3 DNA sequence: TGTGCCAGCAGTGAACAGGGTTCGGTCAGCAATGAGCAGTTCTTC. Translating it yields CASSEQGSVSNEQFF.

J is TRBJ2-7 and V is TRBV7-6, with TRBD2 matching over 8 bases. The CDR3 is made up of 18 amino acids. V lost 4 bases and J lost 1; bases outside the gene matches: 15. Germline V CDR1 and CDR2: SGHVS, FNYEAQ. The CDR3 nucleotides are TGTGCCAGCAGCTCCGGGGGCGGGGGGCAGGGGTTTTCCTACGAGCAGTACTTC. Translating gives CASSSGGGGQGFSYEQYF.

This clone came up once. The chain recombines TRBV28 with TRBJ1-2; TRBD1 matches at 8 bases. The germline V gene encodes CDR1 MDHEN and CDR2 SYDVKM. The CDR3 is 15 residues long. Trimming at V came to 7 bases and at J to 4 bases, leaving 11 bases not matched to a gene. CDR3 sequence: CASTKPGQGSYGYTF. CDR3 DNA sequence: TGTGCCAGCACCAAACCCGGACAGGGAAGCTATGGCTACACCTTC.

The V and J genes are TRBV11-2 and TRBJ2-5; D remains ambiguous. The CDR3 covers 16 residues. Germline values: CDR1 SGHAT, CDR2 FQNNGV. With 0 bases removed from V and 4 bases from J, the gap between germline ends came to 15 bases. The CDR3 region has the DNA TGTGCCAGCAGCTTAGACCCCCTTGTGAAGCGAGAGACCCAGTACTTC. This translates into CASSLDPLVKRETQYF.

The chain has TRBV19 and TRBJ1-5; D not certain. The V end lost 5 bases, the J end lost 0 bases, and 17 bases lay between the germline ends. The CDR3 totals 17 residues. The germline V gene has CDR1 LNHDA and CDR2 SQIVND (reference sequence). DNA of the CDR3: TGTGCCAGTAGTCCTTCCCTCTTAGCGCTTAGCAATCAGCCCCAGCATTTT. Translating it yields CASSPSLLALSNQPQHF.

As DNA, the CDR3 is TGTGCCACCAGTAGAGCGGGAAGAACCTACAATGAGCAGTTCTTC. Protein: CATSRAGRTYNEQFF. This chain uses TRBV24-1 with TRBJ2-1; 7 bases are a match to TRBD2. The germline gives CDR1 KGHDR, CDR2 SFDVKD. Trimming took 6 bases from V and 2 from J; bases not matched to a gene: 6. The CDR3 is 15 residues long.

This sequence joins TRBV2 and TRBJ1-1; 7 bases are shared with TRBD1. Germline CDR1 is SNHLY and CDR2 is FYNNEI. The trim removed 5 bases at V and 4 bases at J, leaving 10 bases unmatched. The CDR3 totals 15 residues. The CDR3 DNA reads TGTGCCAGCAGTTTACGTGCAGGGGGTGGCACTGAAGCTTTCTTT. It translates to CASSLRAGGGTEAFF.

This sequence joins TRBV6-5 and TRBJ1-6; possibly TRBD1 for D (6 bases). The CDR3 consists of 12 residues. V was cut by 6 bases and J by 14 bases, with 14 bases left in between. Germline CDR1 MNHEY, CDR2 SVGAGI. The CDR3 DNA follows: TGTGCCAGCAGGGGGGGGGCCTCGGCCCTCCACTTT. Its protein is CASRGGASALHF.

V gene TRBV5-1 combines with J gene TRBJ1-2; a weak D match, TRBD1 (5 bases). The CDR3 extends over 14 amino acids. Germline lookup yields CDR1 SGHRS and CDR2 YFSETQ. Trimming shortened V by 3 bases and J by 13 bases, and 22 bases separated the two germline ends. The CDR3 sequence is CASSSDKASVATTF. CDR3 bases: TGCGCCAGCAGCTCGGACAAGGCGTCTGTCGCTACCACCTTC.

J is TRBJ1-2 and V is TRBV28; the match to TRBD1 covers 8 bases. V lost 7 bases and J lost 4; bases outside the gene matches: 20. Germline-derived CDR1 and CDR2 are MDHEN and SYDVKM. This CDR3 is 18 amino acids long. The CDR3 DNA follows: TGTGCCAGCACCCCCCCCGGGACAGGATACGGGGGCAGCTATGGCTACACCTTC. Translating it yields CASTPPGTGYGGSYGYTF.

The CDR3 sequence is CASSLSPGYNEQFF. DNA for the CDR3: TGTGCCAGCAGTTTATCTCCCGGCTACAATGAGCAGTTCTTC. This chain links TRBV27 with TRBJ2-1; D is ambiguous. V was clipped by 0 bases and J by 3 bases, with 6 bases between them. This CDR3 has 14 amino acids. CDR1 is MNHEY and CDR2 is SMNVEV in the germline V gene (reference sequence).

The chain is built from TRBV6-1 and TRBJ2-1, with D perhaps matching TRBD2 (5 bases). The germline V gene encodes CDR1 MNHNS and CDR2 SASEGT. This CDR3 has 16 residues. V was shortened by 2 bases and J by 0 bases, with 11 bases between the two germline ends. CDR3 DNA sequence: TGTGCCAGCAGTGAACTAGCCTCAAGCTCCTACAATGAGCAGTTCTTC. Translated, it gives CASSELASSSYNEQFF.

The genes are TRBV13 and TRBJ1-1; no reliable D call. This CDR3 is built from 12 residues. Per germline, CDR1 PRHDT and CDR2 FYEKMQ (reference sequence). Between the trimmed V and J ends, which lost 4 bases and 4 bases, there was a span of 7 bases. CDR3 residues: CASSSGRTEAFF. The CDR3, as DNA: TGTGCCAGCAGCTCCGGTCGCACTGAAGCTTTCTTT.

The rearrangement links TRBV5-6 to TRBJ2-7, with TRBD1 matching over 12 bases. V gave up 3 bases and J gave up 6 bases; unmatched junction bases: 4. CDR3 length: 14 residues. Germline V gene sequence: CDR1 SGHDT, CDR2 YYEEEE. CDR3 DNA: TGTGCCAGCAGCTCGGGACAGGGGGCTTCCGAGCAGTACTTC. Its protein product is CASSSGQGASEQYF.

This clone was recorded once. This chain links TRBV2 with TRBJ2-7; TRBD2 might be the D (5 bases). Per the germline V gene, CDR1 is SNHLY and CDR2 is FYNNEI. The CDR3 runs 14 residues. Trimming stripped 9 bases from V and 1 base from J, with 16 bases between. CDR3 sequence: CASGESGGSYEQYF. The CDR3 region has the DNA TGTGCCAGTGGGGAGTCAGGTGGGTCCTACGAGCAGTACTTC.

V is TRBV9 and J is TRBJ1-3; D is perhaps TRBD1 (5 bases). CDR1 is SGDLS, CDR2 YYNGEE, per germline. The CDR3 has 16 residues. V was trimmed by 0 bases and J by 0 bases, leaving 10 bases between them. CDR3 in amino acids: CASSVGSDSSGNTIYF. Here the CDR3 DNA reads TGTGCCAGCAGCGTAGGGTCAGACAGCTCTGGAAACACCATATATTTT.

This clone was seen just once. The chain has TRBV18 and TRBJ2-3; 11 positions agree with TRBD2. This CDR3 has 16 amino acids. V lost 3 bases to trimming and J lost 1 base; unmatched junction nucleotides: 3. CDR1 is KGHSH, CDR2 LQKENI, per germline. Here the CDR3 reads CASSPLAGGGTDTQYF. The CDR3 DNA is TGTGCCAGCTCACCCCTAGCGGGAGGAGGCACAGATACGCAGTATTTT.

The rearrangement links TRBV6-1 to TRBJ1-5, with D hard to call. CDR1 MNHNS and CDR2 SASEGT come from the germline V gene. V was shortened by 1 base and J by 5 bases, with 6 bases between the two germline ends. This CDR3 is built from 13 residues. The CDR3, as DNA: TGTGCCAGCAGTGAAGGTACATATCAGCCCCAGCATTTT. This sequence encodes CASSEGTYQPQHF.

This clone appeared a single time. The chain couples TRBV6-5 to TRBJ2-6; D unresolved. This CDR3 is 16 amino acids long. The germline CDR1 and CDR2 sequences are MNHEY and SVGAGI. Trimming removed 0 bases at V and 2 bases at J, with 8 bases between. The CDR3 protein is CASSYSRSTGANVLTF. Written as DNA, the CDR3 is TGTGCCAGCAGTTACTCGAGGTCAACTGGGGCCAACGTCCTGACTTTC.

The rearrangement links TRBV5-1 to TRBJ2-1; 9 nucleotides line up with TRBD1. With V trimmed by 2 bases and J by 8 bases, 8 bases remained unmatched. CDR3 size: 15 residues. From germline, CDR1 is SGHRS and CDR2 YFSETQ. The CDR3, as DNA: TGCGCCAGCAGCTTCCGGGACAGGGAGATGGATGAGCAGTTCTTC. This codes for CASSFRDREMDEQFF.

The rearrangement joins TRBV19 to TRBJ1-1; 8 nucleotides match TRBD1. The CDR3 contains 18 residues. V lost 3 bases to trimming and J lost 1 base; unmatched junction nucleotides: 13. Per germline, CDR1 LNHDA and CDR2 SQIVND (reference sequence). The CDR3 here is CASSIGPGGVKKNTEAFF. CDR3 bases: TGTGCCAGTAGTATCGGTCCAGGGGGCGTAAAGAAGAACACTGAAGCTTTCTTT.

This chain uses TRBV19 with TRBJ2-2; a weak D match, TRBD2 (7 bases). The ends were cut back, 11 bases at V and 7 bases at J, with 17 bases in the middle. Germline CDR1 is LNHDA and CDR2 is SQIVND (reference sequence). This CDR3 comprises 13 residues. CDR3 in amino acids: CASGASGYGELFF. The CDR3 DNA reads as TGTGCCTCAGGGGCTAGCGGATACGGGGAGCTGTTTTTT.

The rearrangement links TRBV6-6 to TRBJ1-2, with D perhaps matching TRBD1 (5 bases). The CDR3 runs 14 residues. Looked up from germline, CDR1 is MNHNY and CDR2 is SVGAGI (reference sequence). V lost 4 bases and J lost 5, with 14 bases in between. CDR3 in amino acids: CASSSTVVSYGYTF. CDR3 DNA sequence: TGTGCCAGCAGTTCGACAGTAGTATCGTATGGCTACACCTTC.

This chain uses TRBV28 with TRBJ1-5; weak D call: TRBD1 (5 bases). The V and J ends lost 6 bases and 2 bases respectively, with 11 bases between them. The CDR3 spans 14 residues. The germline gives CDR1 MDHEN, CDR2 SYDVKM. CDR3 sequence (DNA): TGTGCCAGCAGCCCGGCGGGGGGCAATCAGCCCCAGCATTTT. Its protein product is CASSPAGGNQPQHF.

This clone was seen just once. This chain connects TRBV11-3 to TRBJ1-5, with D maybe TRBD1 (6 bases). Germline lookup yields CDR1 SGHNT and CDR2 YENEEA. This CDR3 has 19 amino acids. V was pared by 5 bases and J by 5 bases, with 28 bases between. The CDR3 region is CASSRRVRDTHAVYQPQHF. Written as DNA, the CDR3 is TGTGCCAGCAGCCGACGCGTCCGGGACACTCACGCCGTCTATCAGCCCCAGCATTTT.